A selection of T cell receptor beta chains follows, all from one sample in a study of T cell repertoires in aging, cancer and after chemotherapy. A single record per CDR3 protein comes from TCRdb applying MiXCR to the multiplex PCR reads. Here the sample spans more than 1,000 distinct CDR3 sequences, less than 30% being singletons. The sample was blood. Receptors were obtained from a human donor with a solid tumor. The CDR3 runs from the conserved cysteine through the conserved F or W. Size is stated for part of the rows, as once, few or many counts, or as a class when the clone is expanded.

V gene,J gene,clone size,CDR3 protein
TRBV30,TRBJ2-2,large,CAWSVRDRDTGELFF
TRBV6-1,TRBJ1-5,few,CASSPTGLRQPQHF
TRBV28,TRBJ2-3,once,CASSLAGGQQDTQYF
TRBV5-6,TRBJ2-7,.,CASSREGLLGEQYF
TRBV7-4,TRBJ2-2,.,CASSSGPREDTGELFF
TRBV12-3/TRBV12-4,TRBJ2-7,.,CASSLSGFVYEQYF
TRBV6-4,TRBJ1-6,few,CASSEGANSPLHF
TRBV6-2/TRBV6-3,TRBJ2-7,.,CAIRPKDRGTYEQYF
TRBV12-3/TRBV12-4,TRBJ1-1,medium-sized,CASSLRGRDAFF
TRBV19,TRBJ2-5,few,CASSPAQQETQYF
TRBV5-6,TRBJ2-2,.,CASSLVQGDTGELFF
TRBV23-1,TRBJ2-7,few,CASSQSPQGKVSDEQYF
TRBV24-1,TRBJ2-3,.,CATSDRDRGTDTQYF
TRBV19,TRBJ2-1,few,CASSIVRGSSYNEQFF
TRBV10-3,TRBJ1-5,.,CAISPGQSNQPQHF
TRBV30,TRBJ1-2,few,CAWNRGFYGYTF
TRBV18,TRBJ2-1,medium-sized,CASSPLQNEQFF
TRBV12-3/TRBV12-4,TRBJ2-3,few,CASSSGGTDTQYF
TRBV24-1,TRBJ1-5,.,CATSDFGNQPQHF
TRBV20-1,TRBJ2-1,few,CSAWSAGGSSYNEQFF
TRBV6-5,TRBJ2-5,.,CASSPFQRTGGASQYF
TRBV11-2,TRBJ2-1,.,CASSLEGLLGNEQFF
TRBV6-5,TRBJ1-5,.,CASREGILSNQPQHF
TRBV7-2,TRBJ2-3,few,CASSLILAGGDTQYF
TRBV6-1,TRBJ1-5,.,CASNTGQGRSQPQHF
TRBV28,TRBJ2-7,.,CASSLYSTYEQYF
TRBV19,TRBJ1-6,.,CASSIGQGNNSPLHF
TRBV20-1,TRBJ2-1,few,CSARPILAGGYNEQFF
TRBV6-5,TRBJ2-2,medium-sized,CASRPGQDTGELFF
TRBV7-9,TRBJ2-2,few,CASILGVSGELFF
TRBV12-3/TRBV12-4,TRBJ1-4,.,CASSLRGGKLFF
TRBV29-1,TRBJ1-2,large,CSSWGGEHGYTF
TRBV5-4,TRBJ1-1,.,CASSLDGGKAFF
TRBV12-3/TRBV12-4,TRBJ2-4,few,CASSLTGGSVKNIQYF